The 32 T cell receptor beta chains listed next were all sequenced from one sample in a study of human T cells and chemical hapten exposure. TCRdb analysed the 5' RACE reads with MiXCR anew, one entry per CDR3 protein. Counted here are approximately 140,000 distinct CDR3 sequences, 4.1% occurring once; the ten biggest clones make up over 1.3%. The authors' total RNA extraction used unfractionated whole blood. Receptors were obtained from a female donor in good health.

The sample holds a few counts of this clonotype. The genes are TRBV29-1 and TRBJ1-1, with D maybe TRBD1 (5 bases). CDR1 SQVTM and CDR2 ANQGSEA come from the germline V gene. Trimming took 7 bases from V and 8 from J, leaving 17 bases between them. This CDR3 has 12 residues. The chain's CDR3 is CSAVDGGEEAFF. The CDR3 DNA sequence: TGCAGCGCGGTGGACGGGGGGGAGGAAGCTTTCTTT.

This clonotype was found many times. The V and J genes are TRBV19 and TRBJ2-3; no definite D call. The CDR3 extends over 14 amino acids. Germline V gene lookup returns CDR1 LNHDA and CDR2 SQIVND (reference sequence). Trimming removed 3 bases at V and 5 bases at J, with 12 bases between. This chain's CDR3 is CASSISLKGDTQYF. The CDR3 coding sequence is TGTGCCAGTAGTATTAGCCTAAAGGGAGATACGCAGTATTTT.

About this clonotype: Possible read error: a much larger clone is one base away. The chain has TRBV5-1 and TRBJ2-5; 8 nucleotides match TRBD1. This CDR3 contains 13 residues. CDR1 SGHRS and CDR2 YFSETQ come from the germline V gene. CDR3 region: CASSLQGEETHYF. The CDR3 nucleotides are TGCGCCAGCAGCTTACAGGGGGAAGAGACCCACTACTTC.

This clonotype was found many times. This sequence joins TRBV5-1 and TRBJ1-6; D is unclear. Trimming took 5 bases from V and 5 from J, leaving 14 bases between them. There are 15 residues in the CDR3. CDR1 SGHRS and CDR2 YFSETQ come from the germline V gene. The chain's CDR3 is CASSYTIGNNSPLHF. The CDR3, as DNA: TGCGCCAGCAGTTATACCATCGGGAATAATTCACCCCTCCACTTT. The full variable domain, rest sourced from reference TRBV5-1 and TRBJ1-6, is KAGVTQTPRYLIKTRGQQVTLSCSPISGHRSVSWYQQTPGQGLQFLFEYFSETQRNKGNFPGRFSGRQFSNSRSEMNVSTLELGDSALYLCASSYTIGNNSPLHFGNGTRLTVT.

This clonotype was counted at least ten times. The chain recombines TRBV3-1 with TRBJ1-1; no reliable D call. The CDR3 is 12 residues long. Trimming took off 3 bases at V and 4 bases at J, with 6 bases between the two ends. Per germline, CDR1 LGHDT and CDR2 YNNKEL (reference sequence). Here the CDR3 DNA reads TGTGCCAGCAGCCAGGGGAGCACTGAAGCTTTCTTT. Its protein product is CASSQGSTEAFF.

Many counts were recorded for this clonotype. The rearrangement joins TRBV7-6 to TRBJ2-7; D gene ambiguous. The CDR3 runs 16 residues. Trimming pared 2 bases from V and 0 bases from J, leaving 14 bases between. Germline-derived CDR1 and CDR2 are SGHVS and FNYEAQ. The CDR3 loop is CASSLIDSASSYEQYF. CDR3 DNA sequence: TGTGCCAGCAGCTTAATAGACTCCGCGAGCTCCTACGAGCAGTACTTC.

This clonotype was seen ten or more times. The chain couples TRBV20-1 to TRBJ2-2; D unclear. Germline CDR1 DFQATT, CDR2 SNEGSKA (reference sequence). There are 15 residues in the CDR3. Trimming shortened V by 2 bases and J by 5 bases, and 15 bases separated the two germline ends. The CDR3 loop is CSARPGRSDTGELFF. The CDR3 DNA reads as TGCAGTGCTAGACCCGGCAGGTCGGATACCGGGGAGCTGTTTTTT.

This clonotype came up many times. The rearrangement links TRBV11-2 to TRBJ1-2; the match to TRBD1 covers 9 bases. Trimming at V came to 4 bases and at J to 4 bases, leaving 7 bases not matched to a gene. Germline CDR1 is SGHAT and CDR2 is FQNNGV. The CDR3 runs 15 residues. CDR3 in DNA: TGTGCCAGCAGCTACACAGGGGGCGTAGGCTATGGCTACACCTTC. Encoded protein: CASSYTGGVGYGYTF.

This clonotype was seen many times. J is TRBJ2-1 and V is TRBV20-1, with TRBD1 matching 9 bases. CDR3 size: 16 residues. From germline, CDR1 is DFQATT and CDR2 SNEGSKA (reference sequence). Trimming cost V 0 bases and J 7 bases; bases outside gene matches: 10. This CDR3 reads CSARDFKQGASNEQFF. The DNA of the CDR3 is TGCAGTGCTAGAGACTTCAAACAGGGGGCGAGTAATGAGCAGTTCTTC.

This clonotype was observed at least ten times. V is TRBV18 and J is TRBJ2-1; no clear D. Germline V gene sequence: CDR1 KGHSH, CDR2 LQKENI. This CDR3 has 14 amino acids. The germline V and J ends were trimmed by 3 bases and 0 bases, with 6 bases remaining between them. The CDR3 region is CASSPTRSYNEQFF. CDR3 sequence (DNA): TGTGCCAGCTCACCGACCCGCTCCTACAATGAGCAGTTCTTC. The variable domain in full, completed from reference TRBV18 and TRBJ2-1, reads NAGVMQNPRHLVRRRGQEARLRCSPMKGHSHVYWYRQLPEEGLKFMVYLQKENIIDESGMPKERFSAEFPKEGPSILRIQQVVRGDSAAYFCASSPTRSYNEQFFGPGTRLTVL.

This clonotype was detected ten times or more. The CDR3 reads CASSFESEAFF. The CDR3 nucleotides read TGCGCCAGCAGCTTTGAGAGTGAAGCTTTCTTT. This chain links TRBV5-1 with TRBJ1-1; D uncertain. Deletions cut 2 bases from V and 7 bases from J, with 6 bases between. Germline assignment: CDR1 SGHRS and CDR2 YFSETQ. The CDR3 consists of 11 residues.

This clonotype was detected many times. The chain combines TRBV15 with TRBJ1-1; no definite D call. The CDR3 totals 12 residues. From germline, CDR1 is LNHNV and CDR2 YYDKDF (reference sequence). Trimming pared 4 bases from V and 1 base from J, leaving 4 bases between. The CDR3, as DNA: TGTGCCACCAGCACCTCGAACACTGAAGCTTTCTTT. This codes for CATSTSNTEAFF.

This clonotype was observed at least ten times. The chain recombines TRBV11-2 with TRBJ2-1; D could derive from TRBD1 or TRBD2 (5 bases each). CDR3 length: 17 residues. Between the trimmed V and J ends, which lost 7 bases and 3 bases, there was a span of 22 bases. Per germline, CDR1 SGHAT and CDR2 FQNNGV. CDR3 nucleotides: TGTGCCAGCAACAACTTAGGTCGGAAGAGGGGCTACAATGAGCAGTTCTTC. Translation: CASNNLGRKRGYNEQFF.

This clonotype was seen repeatedly, ten times or more. The chain is built from TRBV4-2 and TRBJ2-6; D gene ambiguous. With 0 bases removed from V and 9 bases from J, the gap between germline ends came to 6 bases. Germline CDR1 LGHNA, CDR2 YNFKEQ. This CDR3 is 13 amino acids long. CDR3 region: CASSQDRVNVLTF. CDR3 bases: TGTGCCAGCAGCCAAGATCGAGTCAACGTCCTGACTTTC.

This clonotype was detected ten times or more. The V and J genes are TRBV12-3 or TRBV12-4 and TRBJ2-2; D is perhaps TRBD1 (5 bases). The CDR3 length is 13 residues. V was shortened by 10 bases and J by 7 bases, with 16 bases between the two germline ends. The CDR3 region has the DNA TGTGCCATCGATCAGGGCGCTGGCGGGGAGCTGTTTTTT. Its protein is CAIDQGAGGELFF.

The table lists this clonotype with many counts. The CDR3 loop reads CSVERRDSQETQYF. The CDR3 DNA sequence: TGCAGCGTTGAAAGGCGGGACAGCCAAGAGACCCAGTACTTC. The chain joins TRBV29-1 to TRBJ2-5, with a tentative D call TRBD1 (7 bases). The germline V gene has CDR1 SQVTM and CDR2 ANQGSEA. CDR3 size: 14 residues. V lost 2 bases, J lost 1 base, and 11 bases lay in between.

This clonotype was observed at least ten times. The chain carries TRBV5-1 and TRBJ2-2; 7 bases match TRBD2. Germline V gene lookup returns CDR1 SGHRS and CDR2 YFSETQ. The CDR3 has 16 amino acids. Trimming removed 4 bases from V and 4 bases from J; junction bases left unmatched: 10. CDR3 DNA: TGCGCCAGCAGCCCGGGACTATCGTCGACCACCGGGGAGCTGTTTTTT. As protein: CASSPGLSSTTGELFF.

This clonotype was seen ten or more times. The chain recombines TRBV15 with TRBJ1-3; D call uncertain. This CDR3 is built from 16 residues. V was pared by 0 bases and J by 0 bases, with 9 bases between. Looked up from germline, CDR1 is LNHNV and CDR2 is YYDKDF (reference sequence). CDR3 sequence (DNA): TGTGCCACCAGCAGAGATCTGGGTAGCTCTGGAAACACCATATATTTT. Translated: CATSRDLGSSGNTIYF.

At least ten counts were recorded for this clonotype. The chain carries TRBV10-3 and TRBJ2-3; D may be TRBD2 (7 bases). The CDR3 contains 16 residues. V was pared by 3 bases and J by 2 bases, with 15 bases between. Germline lookup yields CDR1 ENHRY and CDR2 SYGVKD. DNA of the CDR3: TGTGCCATCAGTGACCGAATTCGGGGGGCCACAGATACGCAGTATTTT. It is translated as CAISDRIRGATDTQYF.

Many counts were recorded for this clonotype. The rearrangement links TRBV9 to TRBJ2-4, with D hard to call. Trimming shortened V by 0 bases and J by 0 bases, and 10 bases separated the two germline ends. This CDR3 is 16 amino acids long. CDR1 and CDR2 (germline): SGDLS, YYNGEE. CDR3 sequence reads: CASSVAGQLAKNIQYF. The CDR3 DNA sequence: TGTGCCAGCAGCGTAGCTGGCCAGCTAGCCAAAAACATTCAGTACTTC. Together with reference TRBV9 and TRBJ2-4, the CDR3 gives the full variable domain: DSGVTQTPKHLITATGQRVTLRCSPRSGDLSVYWYQQSLDQGLQFLIQYYNGEERAKGNILERFSAQQFPDLHSELNLSSLELGDSALYFCASSVAGQLAKNIQYFGAGTRLSVL.

This clonotype was counted many times. This chain links TRBV12-3 or TRBV12-4 with TRBJ1-1; D is unresolved. Trimming took off 7 bases at V and 8 bases at J, with 20 bases between the two ends. The CDR3 totals 14 residues. The CDR3 sequence: CASTLGQILREAFF. CDR3 nucleotide sequence: TGTGCCAGCACCCTAGGCCAGATCCTAAGAGAAGCTTTCTTT.

The chain employs TRBV12-5 and TRBJ1-6; D uncertain. Germline lookup yields CDR1 LGHNT and CDR2 FRNRAP. The CDR3 contains 13 residues. Deletions cut 4 bases from V and 7 bases from J, with 8 bases between. CDR3 region: CASGWRTNSPLHF. In DNA, the CDR3 is TGTGCTAGTGGTTGGCGGACGAATTCACCCCTCCACTTT.

This clonotype has only a few counts. The CDR3 region is CASSLGSGGASLGELFF. DNA for the CDR3: TGTGCCAGCAGTTTAGGGAGCGGGGGGGCGAGTCTCGGGGAGCTGTTTTTT. J is TRBJ2-2 and V is TRBV12-3 or TRBV12-4; 10 bases are shared with TRBD2. The V segment lost 1 base and the J segment 7 bases; nucleotides outside the gene matches: 9. The CDR3 runs to 17 residues.

In its sample, this clonotype was seen many times. The chain couples TRBV3-1 to TRBJ1-4; D uncertain. The CDR3 spans 18 residues. Germline V gene lookup returns CDR1 LGHDT and CDR2 YNNKEL (reference sequence). V was shortened by 1 base and J by 0 bases, with 15 bases between the two germline ends. This CDR3 is CASSQVAAFVATNEKLFF. The CDR3 DNA sequence: TGTGCCAGCAGCCAAGTGGCGGCGTTCGTAGCAACTAATGAAAAACTGTTTTTT.

The table lists this clonotype with many counts. The chain carries TRBV5-1 and TRBJ1-2; tentative D call: TRBD1 (6 bases). CDR3 length: 14 amino acids. Trimming pared 4 bases from V and 0 bases from J, leaving 10 bases between. Germline CDR1 and CDR2: SGHRS and YFSETQ. CDR3 nucleotide sequence: TGCGCCAGCAGCACGGACAGTACTAACTATGGCTACACCTTC. Its protein product is CASSTDSTNYGYTF.

This clonotype was observed at least ten times. V is TRBV9 and J is TRBJ2-2; D gene ambiguous. V lost 0 bases to trimming and J lost 3 bases, with 3 bases between them. CDR1 SGDLS and CDR2 YYNGEE come from the germline V gene. The CDR3 is 13 residues long. The CDR3 nucleotides are TGTGCCAGCAGCGTAGATCACACCGGGGAGCTGTTTTTT. This encodes CASSVDHTGELFF.

This clonotype was counted between two and nine times. This chain joins TRBV5-1 and TRBJ2-7; D is possibly TRBD1 (6 bases). The CDR3 is 11 amino acids. CDR1 SGHRS and CDR2 YFSETQ come from the germline V gene. V lost 9 bases to trimming and J lost 6 bases, with 13 bases between them. The DNA of the CDR3 is TGCGCCATTACCCTAGGGGGCGAGCAGTACTTC. Amino acids: CAITLGGEQYF.

This clonotype showed up many times. The V and J genes are TRBV2 and TRBJ2-7; 15 bases line up with TRBD2. Trimming took 7 bases from V and 5 from J; bases not matched to a gene: 6. Germline-derived CDR1 and CDR2 are SNHLY and FYNNEI. The CDR3 has 15 residues. CDR3 in DNA: TGTGCCAGCACGGGACTAGCGGGGGGCTACGACGAGCAGTACTTC. It codes for CASTGLAGGYDEQYF.

This clonotype has ten or more counts. V and J are TRBV4-2 and TRBJ2-7, with 16 bases lining up with TRBD2. The J segment lost 4 bases and the V segment lost 0 bases, leaving 3 bases of the junction unmatched. Per the germline V gene, CDR1 is LGHNA and CDR2 is YNFKEQ. This CDR3 is 17 amino acids long. The CDR3 sequence is CASSQEGTSGGVYEQYF. CDR3 sequence (DNA): TGTGCCAGCAGCCAAGAGGGGACTAGCGGGGGGGTTTACGAGCAGTACTTC.

This clonotype was picked up many times. The chain combines TRBV3-1 with TRBJ1-1, with D possibly matching TRBD1 (5 bases). Trimming cost V 0 bases and J 0 bases, with 11 bases left between them. The germline V gene has CDR1 LGHDT and CDR2 YNNKEL (reference sequence). This CDR3 is 16 amino acids long. CDR3 loop: CASSQDVGDLNTEAFF. The CDR3 DNA reads as TGTGCCAGCAGCCAAGATGTTGGGGACCTGAACACTGAAGCTTTCTTT.

The sample holds many counts of this clonotype. The rearrangement joins TRBV5-4 to TRBJ2-2, with unresolved D. Trimming took 2 bases from V and 6 from J, leaving 26 bases between them. This CDR3 has 19 amino acids. Germline V CDR1 and CDR2: SGHNT, YYREEE (reference sequence). The CDR3 protein is CASSFLERGPRNPPGELFF. The CDR3 bases are TGTGCCAGCAGCTTTTTAGAGCGAGGCCCCCGCAATCCCCCCGGGGAGCTGTTTTTT.

In this sample, this clonotype turned up many times. This chain uses TRBV11-2 with TRBJ1-2; tentatively, D is TRBD1 (6 bases). V was clipped by 4 bases and J by 4 bases, with 16 bases between them. The CDR3 extends over 15 amino acids. From germline, CDR1 is SGHAT and CDR2 FQNNGV. The CDR3: CASSSLLGGRYGYTF. CDR3 DNA sequence: TGTGCCAGCAGCTCCCTTTTGGGGGGCCGCTATGGCTACACCTTC.